The clone carrying this TCR beta chain was seen only a few times. These data come from a study of cytomegalovirus exposure and HLA in healthy donors. Study in general: Earlier results showed 90 million to 130 million unique TCR beta sequences derived from roughly 180 million T cells.

The CDR3 spans 18 residues. A multiplex PCR was run with 60 Vbeta primers and 13 Jbeta primers. Some clones are missing from TCRdb's copy, which holds only in-frame ones; the method was immunoSEQ multiplex PCR. This table has around 67,000 clones, over 60% appearing once. The rearrangement uses TRBV1 and TRBJ2-1; the DNA was not compared with TRBD2, the D call given in the table. TRBV1 has pseudogene status. The sequenced material came from PBMCs. This TCR was recovered from a woman aged 45-59 years in good health and CMV-seronegative. This chain's CDR3 is CTSSHGLAGPYVYNEQFF. The CDR3 DNA is TGCACCAGCAGCCACGGACTAGCGGGGCCTTACGTCTACAATGAGCAGTTCTTC.